Shown below are 26 T cell receptor beta chains from a single sample sequenced in a study of early T cells in non-severe SARS-CoV-2 infection. One entry per CDR3 protein results from TCRdb running MiXCR on the 5' RACE reads. Among tens of thousands of distinct CDR3 sequences listed, approximately 16% were seen once. The material sequenced was whole blood, taken at baseline. All receptors derive from an adult who was a healthcare worker with PCR-confirmed SARS-CoV-2 infection or an uninfected control (not recorded which).

The chain combines TRBV5-1 with TRBJ1-4, with D hard to call. V lost 0 bases to trimming and J lost 4 bases, with 10 bases between them. The CDR3 contains 15 residues. Germline CDR1 is SGHRS and CDR2 is YFSETQ. This CDR3 reads CASSLDPEYNEKLFF. CDR3 DNA sequence: TGCGCCAGCAGCTTGGATCCAGAATATAATGAAAAACTGTTTTTT. Full variable domain (remainder filled in from reference TRBV5-1 and TRBJ1-4): KAGVTQTPRYLIKTRGQQVTLSCSPISGHRSVSWYQQTPGQGLQFLFEYFSETQRNKGNFPGRFSGRQFSNSRSEMNVSTLELGDSALYLCASSLDPEYNEKLFFGSGTQLSVL.

This clonotype was detected a few times. This chain uses TRBV3-1 with TRBJ1-1; possibly TRBD1 for D (5 bases). The V gene lost 1 base and the J gene lost 4 bases, with 13 bases spanning the gap. Germline assignment: CDR1 LGHDT and CDR2 YNNKEL (reference sequence). CDR3 length equals 15 residues. CDR3 region: CASSQGSRVLTEAFF. The CDR3 DNA is TGTGCCAGCAGCCAAGGCAGCAGGGTTCTCACTGAAGCTTTCTTT.

This clonotype was counted between two and nine times. V gene TRBV7-9 combines with J gene TRBJ2-6, with D uncertain. V was pared by 4 bases and J by 0 bases, with 4 bases between. CDR3 size: 14 residues. Per germline, CDR1 SEHNR and CDR2 FQNEAQ (reference sequence). For the CDR3, the DNA is TGTGCCAGCAGCTCCTCCTCTGGGGCCAACGTCCTGACTTTC. Translating gives CASSSSSGANVLTF.

This sequence joins TRBV3-1 and TRBJ2-5, with D possibly being TRBD1 (6 bases). Trimming cost V 4 bases and J 5 bases, with 14 bases left between them. This CDR3 is built from 14 residues. Per the germline V gene, CDR1 is LGHDT and CDR2 is YNNKEL (reference sequence). CDR3 region: CASSPPQGYETQYF. The DNA for the CDR3 is TGTGCCAGCAGCCCTCCACAGGGTTATGAGACCCAGTACTTC.

This clonotype was found many times. The chain recombines TRBV20-1 with TRBJ2-7; D gene unclear. V lost 3 bases and J lost 7, with 10 bases in between. The CDR3 extends over 11 amino acids. Germline assignment: CDR1 DFQATT and CDR2 SNEGSKA (reference sequence). CDR3 in DNA: TGCAGTGCTAGGCTGGTCGGGGAGCAGTACTTC. It yields the protein CSARLVGEQYF.

This clonotype was seen a few times. The chain uses TRBV7-9 and TRBJ2-3, with TRBD1 identical over 8 bases. CDR3 length equals 14 residues. The V segment lost 5 bases and the J segment 4 bases; nucleotides outside the gene matches: 5. Germline CDR1 and CDR2: SEHNR and FQNEAQ (reference sequence). The CDR3 DNA reads TGTGCCAGCAGCACAGACAGGGGATCAGATACGCAGTATTTT. This translates into CASSTDRGSDTQYF.

This sequence joins TRBV6-6 and TRBJ2-3; TRBD2 might be the D (6 bases). This CDR3 spans 15 amino acids. CDR1 is MNHNY and CDR2 is SVGAGI in the germline V gene (reference sequence). Deletions cut 2 bases from V and 6 bases from J, with 15 bases between. The CDR3 here is CASSYPSGGPDTQYF. The DNA for the CDR3 is TGTGCCAGCAGTTACCCGTCCGGAGGGCCGGATACGCAGTATTTT.

At least ten counts were recorded for this clonotype. The chain combines TRBV20-1 with TRBJ2-7; no reliable D call. From germline, CDR1 is DFQATT and CDR2 SNEGSKA (reference sequence). V lost 0 bases and J 0 bases, leaving 12 bases between the germline ends. CDR3 length: 15 amino acids. The CDR3 loop reads CSARDGIESSYEQYF. The CDR3 DNA follows: TGCAGTGCTAGAGATGGCATAGAGAGCTCCTACGAGCAGTACTTC.

The rearrangement uses TRBV2 and TRBJ1-3, with no clear D. Trimming left V 6 bases short and J 0 bases short, with 9 bases between. The CDR3 contains 14 residues. Germline V lookup: CDR1 SNHLY, CDR2 FYNNEI. In DNA, the CDR3 is TGTGCCAGCAGCCCGCGGAGCTCTGGAAACACCATATATTTT. Protein product: CASSPRSSGNTIYF.

The rearrangement uses TRBV4-2 and TRBJ2-1; possibly TRBD2 for D (5 bases). V was pared by 0 bases and J by 8 bases, with 14 bases between. CDR3 length: 15 amino acids. The germline V gene encodes CDR1 LGHNA and CDR2 YNFKEQ. CDR3 sequence: CASSQEASRSDEQFF. The CDR3, as DNA: TGTGCCAGCAGCCAAGAGGCTAGCAGGAGCGATGAGCAGTTCTTC.

This chain connects TRBV5-1 to TRBJ2-4, with TRBD2 matching over 12 bases. Per germline, CDR1 SGHRS and CDR2 YFSETQ. The CDR3 loop spans 15 amino acids. V was clipped by 4 bases and J by 7 bases; unmatched bases: 6. CDR3 region: CASSPTGTSGNIQYF. DNA of the CDR3: TGCGCCAGCAGCCCTACCGGGACTAGCGGGAACATTCAGTACTTC.

This clonotype was detected a few times. The chain employs TRBV10-1 and TRBJ2-7; D possibly matches TRBD1 or TRBD2 (5 bases each). Germline CDR1 is WNHNN and CDR2 is SYGVQD (reference sequence). CDR3 length: 13 amino acids. The V and J ends lost 6 bases and 6 bases respectively, with 15 bases between them. The CDR3 DNA is TGCGCCAGCAGCCAGGCTTCGGGGCTCGAGCAGTACTTC. Its translation: CASSQASGLEQYF.

This clonotype has more than one count but fewer than ten. The chain has TRBV5-1 and TRBJ2-1, with 9 bases lining up with TRBD1. This CDR3 has 15 amino acids. Germline V gene lookup returns CDR1 SGHRS and CDR2 YFSETQ. V shed 0 bases and J 7 bases; nucleotides not matched to a gene: 5. In DNA, the CDR3 is TGCGCCAGCAGCTTGGCCGGGACAGGGTGGAATGAGCAGTTCTTC. Its protein is CASSLAGTGWNEQFF.

The V and J genes are TRBV7-6 and TRBJ2-7; D is ambiguous. The CDR3 spans 14 residues. V was shortened by 0 bases and J by 6 bases, with 12 bases between the two germline ends. CDR1 and CDR2 from the germline V gene are SGHVS and FNYEAQ. The CDR3 spells CASSLALAGSEQYF. CDR3 DNA sequence: TGTGCCAGCAGCTTAGCGCTGGCCGGATCCGAGCAGTACTTC.

The V and J genes are TRBV4-2 and TRBJ1-2, with 10 bases lining up with TRBD1. V dropped 0 bases and J dropped 6; count of bases not matched to a gene: 4. The CDR3 has 15 residues. Germline CDR1 and CDR2: LGHNA and YNFKEQ. CDR3 in DNA: TGTGCCAGCAGCCAAGAGGCGACAGGGGGCAATGGCTACACCTTC. This sequence encodes CASSQEATGGNGYTF.

The gene calls are TRBV2 and TRBJ2-3; D could derive from TRBD1 or TRBD2 (5 bases each). In germline, CDR1 is SNHLY, CDR2 FYNNEI. The CDR3 extends over 11 amino acids. V was shortened by 9 bases and J by 5 bases, with 9 bases between the two germline ends. CDR3 in DNA: TGTGCCAGAGGGGAGAGAGATACGCAGTATTTT. Translating gives CARGERDTQYF.

This rearrangement joins TRBV5-1 to TRBJ1-1; D ambiguous. Germline values: CDR1 SGHRS, CDR2 YFSETQ. The CDR3 is 15 amino acids. The V end lost 4 bases, the J end lost 8 bases, and 21 bases lay between the germline ends. The CDR3 DNA is TGCGCCAGCAGCCTCGATACTCCACCCGGAGACGAAGCTTTCTTT. It codes for CASSLDTPPGDEAFF.

The sample holds one count of this clonotype. The chain employs TRBV6-6 and TRBJ2-6; 8 nucleotides align to TRBD1. Germline V lookup: CDR1 MNHNY, CDR2 SVGAGI (reference sequence). This CDR3 region has 17 residues. The V segment lost 3 bases and the J segment 2 bases; nucleotides outside the gene matches: 6. The CDR3 bases are TGTGCCAGCAGTTATGGACAGGGTGCAACTGGGGCCAACGTCCTGACTTTC. Protein: CASSYGQGATGANVLTF.

This clonotype was picked up many times. The chain has TRBV12-3 or TRBV12-4 and TRBJ1-1; no reliable D call. This CDR3 is built from 13 residues. Trimming removed 7 bases at V and 3 bases at J, with 12 bases between. CDR3 sequence (DNA): TGTGCCAGCACGGCAGCTGGGGACACTGAAGCTTTCTTT. This codes for CASTAAGDTEAFF.

This clonotype has ten or more counts. The chain recombines TRBV4-2 with TRBJ2-1; TRBD2 aligns across 7 bases. The CDR3 is 14 amino acids. V shed 5 bases, J shed 7 bases, and the junction held 8 bases outside the gene matches. Germline-derived CDR1 and CDR2 are LGHNA and YNFKEQ. The chain's CDR3 is CASSFGYSGNEQFF. CDR3 DNA: TGTGCCAGCAGCTTTGGGTATAGCGGGAATGAGCAGTTCTTC.

This clonotype has just a few counts. V gene TRBV18 combines with J gene TRBJ2-1, with unresolved D. The CDR3 sequence is 14 residues long. Trimming shortened V by 1 base and J by 10 bases, and 14 bases separated the two germline ends. Germline V lookup: CDR1 KGHSH, CDR2 LQKENI. For the CDR3, the DNA is TGTGCCAGCTCACCACAAGGGAACCCGGACGAGCAGTTCTTC. The encoded protein is CASSPQGNPDEQFF.

This clonotype came up many times. This chain links TRBV20-1 with TRBJ2-7; D is uncertain. The CDR3 loop spans 12 amino acids. V was clipped by 1 base and J by 7 bases, with 11 bases between them. From germline, CDR1 is DFQATT and CDR2 SNEGSKA (reference sequence). The CDR3 protein is CSARARTGEQYF. The CDR3 DNA follows: TGCAGTGCTAGAGCCAGAACGGGTGAGCAGTACTTC.

This chain joins TRBV6-1 and TRBJ2-2; D might be TRBD1 (5 bases). Trimming removed 7 bases from V and 6 bases from J, with 12 bases in between. CDR1 and CDR2 from the germline V gene are MNHNS and SASEGT. This CDR3 is 13 amino acids long. CDR3 amino acids: CASTNRPPGELFF. In nucleotides, the CDR3 is TGTGCCAGCACTAACAGGCCTCCCGGGGAGCTGTTTTTT.

There are a few counts of this clonotype. The genes are TRBV29-1 and TRBJ2-5, with 8 bases fitting TRBD2. Germline loops: CDR1 SQVTM, CDR2 ANQGSEA. The CDR3 loop spans 13 amino acids. Trimming removed 4 bases from V and 3 bases from J; junction bases left unmatched: 4. The CDR3 loop reads CSVAGSGEETQYF. For the CDR3, the DNA is TGCAGCGTTGCGGGTAGCGGGGAAGAGACCCAGTACTTC. Full variable domain (rest looked up from reference TRBV29-1 and TRBJ2-5): SAVISQKPSRDICQRGTSLTIQCQVDSQVTMMFWYRQQPGQSLTLIATANQGSEATYESGFVIDKFPISRPNLTFSTLTVSNMSPEDSSIYLCSVAGSGEETQYFGPGTRLLVL.

At least ten counts were recorded for this clonotype. The chain joins TRBV9 to TRBJ2-3; 11 nucleotides line up with TRBD2. The trim removed 2 bases at V and 1 base at J, leaving 6 bases unmatched. This CDR3 comprises 17 residues. Germline assignment: CDR1 SGDLS and CDR2 YYNGEE. The CDR3 DNA is TGTGCCAGCAGCGTCACTAGCGGGAGCGGGGGCACAGATACGCAGTATTTT. Translation gives CASSVTSGSGGTDTQYF.

This clonotype was detected a few times. The rearrangement links TRBV12-3 or TRBV12-4 to TRBJ2-7, with TRBD1 matching over 9 bases. The CDR3 loop spans 14 amino acids. V shed 4 bases and J 2 bases; nucleotides not matched to a gene: 3. The CDR3 loop reads CASSSGQGPYEQYF. Here the CDR3 DNA reads TGTGCCAGCAGTTCGGGACAGGGACCCTACGAGCAGTACTTC.